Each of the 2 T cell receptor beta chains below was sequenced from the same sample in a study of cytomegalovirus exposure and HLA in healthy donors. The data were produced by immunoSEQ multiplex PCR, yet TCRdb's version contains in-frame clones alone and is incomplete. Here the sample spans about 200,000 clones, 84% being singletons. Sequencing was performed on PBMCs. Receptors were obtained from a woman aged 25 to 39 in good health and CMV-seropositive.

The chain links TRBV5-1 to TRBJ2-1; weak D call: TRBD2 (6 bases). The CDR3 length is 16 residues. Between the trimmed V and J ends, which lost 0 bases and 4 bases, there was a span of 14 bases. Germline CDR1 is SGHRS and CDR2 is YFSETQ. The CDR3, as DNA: TGCGCCAGCAGCTTGGAAAGGGACTTCATTTACAATGAGCAGTTCTTC. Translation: CASSLERDFIYNEQFF.

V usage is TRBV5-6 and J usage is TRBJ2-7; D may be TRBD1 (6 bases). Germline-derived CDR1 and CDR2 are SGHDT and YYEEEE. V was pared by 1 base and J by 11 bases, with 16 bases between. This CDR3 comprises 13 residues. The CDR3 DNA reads TGTGCCAGCAGCTTGATTTCGGTGGCAGGGGAGTACTTC. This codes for CASSLISVAGEYF.